The present T cell receptor beta chain was sequenced within a study of blood T cell repertoires in COVID-19 (dated by TCRdb to 2020 to 2021). The study in broad terms: Samples from collaborators originated in the United States, Italy and Spain and spanned both the acute and convalescent phases of COVID-19. Samples were obtained from the ongoing ImmuneRACE study (first 160 participants) and from approximately 1,200 subjects provided by 6 global collaborators. The prospective study material was composed of cDNA or gDNA derived from T cells, B-cell-depleted T cells, or PBMCs. Sample metadata almost always included a de-identified subject ID, COVID-19 status, age in years and sex. The repertoires were made available in a free public database intended to serve as a resource for research on the immune response to SARS-CoV-2. Where available, HLA class I and class II types were obtained from metadata supplied by the sample provider rather than from assay-based typing. Subjects who had been exposed to COVID-19, were actively infected with it, or had recovered from it provided the deeply sampled blood TCRbeta repertoires that made up the dataset. The full study reports these points: How much clinical and demographic metadata was included differed by source and by participant, and the metadata was provided uncurated.

Details on this clone: Its antigen remains unidentified. Qualities for individual bases were not recorded, and no much larger clone is one base off.

Whole blood was collected in K2EDTA tubes by collaborating institutions according to the institutions' own protocols. Collaborator samples were shipped for TCRbeta analysis as frozen whole blood, isolated PBMCs, or DNA extracted from either sample type. Cut back by 4 bases and 3 bases, the V and J ends lie 13 bases apart. From a lookup of the germline V gene, CDR1 and CDR2 are MNHEY and SVGAGI. Including cysteine and phenylalanine, the CDR3 has 14 amino acids. Only CDR3 DNA remains: 42 bases, in frame from the first base. The immunoSEQ Assay, a bias-controlled multiplex PCR, was used to amplify TCRbeta CDR3 regions from genomic DNA. As for the original processing: The number of nucleated cells in each sample was estimated by amplification of reference gene primers within the assay. To quantify the absolute abundance of each unique TCRbeta CDR3 rearrangement, sequence reads were collapsed and filtered. For each sample, productive Simpson clonality was calculated by taking the square root of Simpson's diversity index across productive rearrangements. The table comes from immuneACCESS by way of TCRdb, which keeps in-frame sequences with V and J called. Part of the clones is missing from these tables; in studies checked, under half for an unresolved V gene and the rest for unknown reasons. The V and J calls and the clone size are those of that table, but D and trimming were determined from the DNA. Within this sample are around 26,000 clones, with around 66% of them counted one time only. The ten largest clones take up 7.3% of the sample.

This sequence uses TRBV6-5 and TRBJ2-7; the D gene identity is not certain. The source is a man in his sixties with active or convalescent COVID-19. Material for sequencing was peripheral blood. Here is the DNA: TGTGCCAGCAGTTCTGGCTGGTCTCTCTACGAGCAGTACTTC. Its translation is CASSSGWSLYEQYF.